These 17 T cell receptor beta chains originate from one sample sequenced in a study of cytomegalovirus exposure and HLA in healthy donors. Primers: 60 Vbeta forward and 13 Jbeta reverse. Some clones are missing from TCRdb's copy, which holds only in-frame ones; the method was immunoSEQ multiplex PCR. The table includes roughly 190,000 clones, around 75% detected once. Sequenced: PBMCs. Every receptor here comes from a woman aged 25 to 39 in good health and CMV-seronegative.

The chain carries TRBV29-1 and TRBJ2-1; TRBD1 is a possible D gene (5 bases). Germline values: CDR1 SQVTM, CDR2 ANQGSEA. This CDR3 is built from 12 residues. V gave up 4 bases and J gave up 9 bases, with 13 bases separating them. The CDR3 bases are TGCAGCGTTGTTCCAGGGTCGGGTGAGCAGTTCTTC. Its translation: CSVVPGSGEQFF.

The gene calls are TRBV15 and TRBJ2-2; no reliable D call. Germline lookup yields CDR1 LNHNV and CDR2 YYDKDF (reference sequence). V was shortened by 0 bases and J by 3 bases, with 5 bases between the two germline ends. The CDR3 sequence is 14 residues long. The CDR3 loop is CATSRDPYTGELFF. CDR3 in DNA: TGTGCCACCAGCAGAGACCCGTACACCGGGGAGCTGTTTTTT.

The CDR3 sequence: CASNDRPAYVSYNEQFF. In DNA form, the CDR3 reads TGTGCCAGTAACGACAGGCCGGCGTATGTCTCCTACAATGAGCAGTTCTTC. The V call is TRBV19, the J call TRBJ2-1; tentative D call: TRBD1 (6 bases). The germline V gene encodes CDR1 LNHDA and CDR2 SQIVND (reference sequence). The CDR3 is 17 residues long. With 7 bases removed from V and 0 bases from J, the gap between germline ends came to 19 bases.

This clone was found once. The chain links TRBV7-9 to TRBJ2-3, with 8 nucleotides matching TRBD2. V lost 2 bases and J lost 1; bases outside the gene matches: 8. The CDR3 is 17 amino acids. Germline-derived CDR1 and CDR2 are SEHNR and FQNEAQ (reference sequence). The CDR3 protein is CASSLYTGGAGTDTQYF. The DNA of the CDR3 is TGTGCCAGCAGCTTATATACGGGGGGGGCCGGCACAGATACGCAGTATTTT.

This clone was counted a few times. V usage is TRBV5-1 and J usage is TRBJ1-1; TRBD1 matches 8 bases. This CDR3 is 12 amino acids long. V lost 0 bases and J lost 10; bases outside the gene matches: 2. Germline lookup yields CDR1 SGHRS and CDR2 YFSETQ. The CDR3 region is CASSLEGQGAFF. In DNA form, the CDR3 reads TGCGCCAGCAGCTTGGAAGGACAGGGAGCTTTCTTT. The complete variable domain, with remaining parts taken from reference TRBV5-1 and TRBJ1-1, reads KAGVTQTPRYLIKTRGQQVTLSCSPISGHRSVSWYQQTPGQGLQFLFEYFSETQRNKGNFPGRFSGRQFSNSRSEMNVSTLELGDSALYLCASSLEGQGAFFGQGTRLTVV.

This clone was observed a few times. This chain uses TRBV7-9 with TRBJ2-1; D perhaps matches TRBD1 (5 bases). This CDR3 region has 16 residues. The germline V gene encodes CDR1 SEHNR and CDR2 FQNEAQ (reference sequence). V lost 3 bases and J lost 4, with 16 bases in between. CDR3 bases: TGTGCCAGCAGCTTTTGGGTCGACAGCTTTTACAATGAGCAGTTCTTC. Translating it yields CASSFWVDSFYNEQFF.

On this clone: The sample has other DNA sequences that encode this CDR3 too. V usage is TRBV6-5 and J usage is TRBJ2-7; 7 nucleotides agree with TRBD2. Unmatched junction bases numbered 5, after V lost 2 bases and J lost 1 base. CDR1 and CDR2 (germline): MNHEY, SVGAGI. This CDR3 comprises 15 residues. The CDR3 region has the DNA TGTGCCAGCAGTTACGGGGGGGGTGGGTCCTACGAGCAGTACTTC. Protein sequence: CASSYGGGGSYEQYF.

This clone occurred a few times. The CDR3 coding sequence is TGCGCCAGCAGCCAAGAAATGCTCCGGACCGGGGAGCTGTTTTTT. Its protein product is CASSQEMLRTGELFF. The V call is TRBV4-3, the J call TRBJ2-2, with D uncertain. Germline CDR1 is LGHNA and CDR2 is YSLEER. Trimming left V 0 bases short and J 5 bases short, with 10 bases between. This CDR3 contains 15 residues.

This chain uses TRBV7-9 with TRBJ2-5; 11 nucleotides match TRBD1. The CDR3 sequence is 17 residues long. Germline V CDR1 and CDR2: SEHNR, FQNEAQ (reference sequence). With V trimmed by 6 bases and J by 5 bases, 14 bases remained unmatched. Written as DNA, the CDR3 is TGTGCCAGCAGTCCCCGAGGGGGGACAGGGGGTTGGGAGACCCAGTACTTC. It is translated as CASSPRGGTGGWETQYF.

The chain carries TRBV27 and TRBJ2-1, with 7 bases lining up with TRBD1. From germline, CDR1 is MNHEY and CDR2 SMNVEV (reference sequence). The ends lost 6 bases at V and 7 bases at J; junction bases unmatched: 18. The CDR3 consists of 17 residues. For the CDR3, the DNA is TGTGCCAGCAGCCCTCGCCCCCCCCCAGGGGGTTCAAATGAGCAGTTCTTC. Its translation is CASSPRPPPGGSNEQFF.

A single count supports this clone. The gene calls are TRBV5-1 and TRBJ2-1; 9 bases fit TRBD1. Germline lookup yields CDR1 SGHRS and CDR2 YFSETQ. The CDR3 has 14 residues. After removal of 2 bases from V and 8 bases from J, the junction contained 5 bases not matched to a gene. The CDR3 sequence: CASSLGQGIDEQFF. Here the CDR3 DNA reads TGCGCCAGCAGCTTAGGACAGGGGATCGATGAGCAGTTCTTC.

This clone came up a few times. The rearrangement links TRBV10-3 to TRBJ1-6; D remains unclear. The CDR3 consists of 14 residues. V lost 8 bases and J lost 7, with 15 bases in between. Germline-derived CDR1 and CDR2 are ENHRY and SYGVKD. The CDR3 here is CAISGELGNSPLHF. The CDR3 DNA follows: TGTGCCATCTCCGGGGAGTTAGGAAATTCACCCCTCCACTTT.

This clone was seen once. This same CDR3 is encoded by further DNA sequences in the sample. For the CDR3, the DNA is TGTGCCAGCAGCGTAGGGGGTAGCGGGGGATACGAGCAGTACTTC. Protein product: CASSVGGSGGYEQYF. This chain joins TRBV9 and TRBJ2-7, with TRBD2 matching 9 bases. This CDR3 contains 15 residues. V trimming: 0 bases; J trimming: 4 bases; junction bases outside the gene matches: 5. Germline V lookup: CDR1 SGDLS, CDR2 YYNGEE.

Worth noting for this clone: The sample carries other DNA sequences with the same CDR3. Here the CDR3 DNA reads TGCGCCAGCAGCCAAGAGGGCGTCGATGAGCAGTTCTTC. Its protein product is CASSQEGVDEQFF. The V and J genes are TRBV4-1 and TRBJ2-1; D remains unclear. CDR1 MGHRA and CDR2 YSYEKL come from the germline V gene. V was clipped by 0 bases and J by 8 bases, with 8 bases between them. This CDR3 has 13 residues.

The J gene is TRBJ2-1, the V gene TRBV4-3; weak D call: TRBD2 (6 bases). CDR1 and CDR2 (germline): LGHNA, YSLEER. V shed 0 bases and J shed 8 bases, with 20 bases lying between them. This CDR3 region has 17 residues. CDR3 residues: CASSQESGLAPVYEQFF. For the CDR3, the DNA is TGCGCCAGCAGCCAAGAATCCGGGCTAGCGCCGGTTTATGAGCAGTTCTTC.

This clone was recorded a few times. The chain joins TRBV18 to TRBJ1-1; TRBD1 might be the D (6 bases). V was cut by 8 bases and J by 5 bases, with 18 bases left in between. This CDR3 contains 14 residues. In germline, CDR1 is KGHSH, CDR2 LQKENI. CDR3 loop: CASTRGDFGTEAFF. In nucleotides, the CDR3 is TGTGCCAGCACCAGGGGTGATTTTGGGACTGAAGCTTTCTTT.

V is TRBV18 and J is TRBJ1-1; D perhaps matches TRBD1 (6 bases). V was shortened by 5 bases and J by 4 bases, with 11 bases between the two germline ends. The germline V gene has CDR1 KGHSH and CDR2 LQKENI. This CDR3 comprises 13 residues. CDR3 sequence: CASSDDRRTEAFF. Written as DNA, the CDR3 is TGTGCCAGCTCAGACGACAGGCGCACTGAAGCTTTCTTT.